This entry describes one T cell receptor (beta chain). This record comes from a study of T cell changes during pregnancy in multiple sclerosis. V lost 6 bases and J lost 4, with 10 bases in between. Germline loops: CDR1 MNHEY, CDR2 SVGAGI. The CDR3 loop spans 13 amino acids. Produced via immunoSEQ multiplex PCR; TCRdb's table is partial and in-frame only. Of around 79,000 clones listed, 75% to 95% were seen once; the top ten hold around 0.45%. The sequences come from CD4+ T cells from peripheral blood mononuclear cells, collected in the second trimester of pregnancy. The rearrangement joins TRBV6-5 to TRBJ1-3; the D gene is possibly TRBD1 (5 bases). The sequence derives from a female donor with multiple sclerosis, enrolled in a pregnancy study. The chain's CDR3 is CASSDGGGNTIYF. The DNA of the CDR3 is TGTGCCAGCAGCGACGGGGGGGGAAACACCATATATTTT.